This passage covers 17 T cell receptor beta chains from one sample sequenced in a study of PD-L1 blockade in urothelial cancer. Assay used: immunoSEQ multiplex PCR; TCRdb lists only in-frame clones, some missing. The sample holds about 52,000 clones, approximately 77% seen once. The specimen comprised PBMCs, sampled around atezolizumab (anti-PD-L1) treatment. These receptors were collected from a man aged 65-85 years with urothelial cancer.

The chain carries TRBV7-2 and TRBJ2-3; D is perhaps TRBD2 (5 bases). The CDR3 totals 14 residues. The V and J ends lost 0 bases and 6 bases respectively, with 10 bases between them. Germline V CDR1 and CDR2: SGHTA, FQGNSA. DNA for the CDR3: TGTGCCAGCAGCTTAGCAGGGAGCCAGGATACGCAGTATTTT. It translates to CASSLAGSQDTQYF.

This chain uses TRBV5-1 with TRBJ2-5; 7 bases line up with TRBD2. This CDR3 has 14 residues. V was clipped by 2 bases and J by 0 bases; unmatched bases: 1. Germline-derived CDR1 and CDR2 are SGHRS and YFSETQ. In DNA, the CDR3 is TGCGCCAGCAGCTTAGGGACTAACCAAGAGACCCAGTACTTC. Its protein is CASSLGTNQETQYF. The variable domain in full, completed from reference TRBV5-1 and TRBJ2-5, reads KAGVTQTPRYLIKTRGQQVTLSCSPISGHRSVSWYQQTPGQGLQFLFEYFSETQRNKGNFPGRFSGRQFSNSRSEMNVSTLELGDSALYLCASSLGTNQETQYFGPGTRLLVL.

The genes are TRBV7-3 and TRBJ1-1; D is undetermined. In germline, CDR1 is SGHTA, CDR2 FQGTGA. CDR3 size: 14 residues. The V gene lost 2 bases and the J gene lost 7 bases, with 14 bases spanning the gap. The CDR3 loop reads CASSLYSRGSEAFF. The CDR3 region has the DNA TGTGCCAGCAGCTTATATTCTCGGGGTAGTGAAGCTTTCTTT.

V usage is TRBV2 and J usage is TRBJ2-7, with 10 nucleotides matching TRBD2. The germline V gene has CDR1 SNHLY and CDR2 FYNNEI. The CDR3 runs 16 residues. Trimming cost V 3 bases and J 7 bases; bases outside gene matches: 12. DNA of the CDR3: TGTGCCAGCAGTGAGTTGATAGCGGGAGGCCCGGGGGAGCAGTACTTC. It encodes CASSELIAGGPGEQYF.

The rearrangement links TRBV19 to TRBJ1-5; D uncertain. The V end lost 3 bases, the J end lost 4 bases, and 13 bases lay between the germline ends. CDR1 and CDR2 (germline): LNHDA, SQIVND (reference sequence). The CDR3 contains 15 residues. The CDR3 protein is CASSISSGGNQPQHF. The CDR3 DNA is TGTGCCAGTAGTATTTCGTCGGGAGGGAATCAGCCCCAGCATTTT.

This chain uses TRBV6-5 with TRBJ2-1; 11 positions match TRBD1. The V gene's germline CDR1 is MNHEY and CDR2 SVGAGI. The CDR3 covers 15 residues. V was clipped by 4 bases and J by 7 bases; unmatched bases: 6. The CDR3 DNA follows: TGTGCCAGCAGTTTCCGGGACAGGGGGAAAAATGAGCAGTTCTTC. This encodes CASSFRDRGKNEQFF.

The chain uses TRBV9 and TRBJ2-3; 11 bases are shared with TRBD2. This CDR3 has 16 amino acids. V was pared by 4 bases and J by 0 bases, with 4 bases of the junction left unmatched. Germline V gene data show CDR1 as SGDLS and CDR2 as YYNGEE. The CDR3 DNA sequence: TGTGCCAGCAGCCTTACTAGCGGGGGTAGCACAGATACGCAGTATTTT. Protein: CASSLTSGGSTDTQYF. Full variable domain (outside the CDR3, taken from reference TRBV9 and TRBJ2-3): DSGVTQTPKHLITATGQRVTLRCSPRSGDLSVYWYQQSLDQGLQFLIQYYNGEERAKGNILERFSAQQFPDLHSELNLSSLELGDSALYFCASSLTSGGSTDTQYFGPGTRLTVL.

The J gene is TRBJ1-1, the V gene TRBV15; weak D call: TRBD1 (5 bases). There are 14 residues in the CDR3. The germline V gene encodes CDR1 LNHNV and CDR2 YYDKDF (reference sequence). The ends were cut back, 0 bases at V and 6 bases at J, with 11 bases in the middle. CDR3 bases: TGTGCCACCAGCAGAGATTATGGGGGGTCTGAAGCTTTCTTT. This translates into CATSRDYGGSEAFF.

The J gene is TRBJ1-4, the V gene TRBV5-1; D might be TRBD1 (6 bases). With 0 bases removed from V and 0 bases from J, the gap between germline ends came to 18 bases. Germline V lookup: CDR1 SGHRS, CDR2 YFSETQ. CDR3 length: 19 amino acids. In DNA, the CDR3 is TGCGCCAGCAGCTTGGAAGCCCAATTTAGACAGGCAACTAATGAAAAACTGTTTTTT. It encodes CASSLEAQFRQATNEKLFF.

This chain joins TRBV5-6 and TRBJ1-1; D is undetermined. The germline V gene has CDR1 SGHDT and CDR2 YYEEEE. V was pared by 0 bases and J by 0 bases, with 3 bases between. This CDR3 spans 13 amino acids. Here the CDR3 reads CASSLGLNTEAFF. The CDR3 DNA reads as TGTGCCAGCAGCTTGGGGCTGAACACTGAAGCTTTCTTT.

The V and J genes are TRBV5-5 and TRBJ2-7; tentative D call: TRBD1 (6 bases). The V end was cut by 3 bases, the J end by 4 bases, with 11 bases between. CDR1 is SGHKS and CDR2 is YYEKEE in the germline V gene (reference sequence). This CDR3 comprises 13 residues. The CDR3 here is CASSSGQSYEQYF. CDR3 in DNA: TGTGCCAGCAGCTCTGGACAGTCTTACGAGCAGTACTTC. Supplemented by reference TRBV5-5 and TRBJ2-7, the full variable domain reads DAGVTQSPTHLIKTRGQQVTLRCSPISGHKSVSWYQQVLGQGPQFIFQYYEKEERGRGNFPDRFSARQFPNYSSELNVNALLLGDSALYLCASSSGQSYEQYFGPGTRLTVT.

The chain joins TRBV29-1 to TRBJ2-7; possibly TRBD1 for D (5 bases). Looked up from germline, CDR1 is SQVTM and CDR2 is ANQGSEA. V shed 0 bases and J shed 3 bases, with 6 bases lying between them. The CDR3 covers 12 residues. Here the CDR3 reads CSVEDRDYEQYF. CDR3 DNA sequence: TGCAGCGTTGAAGACAGGGACTACGAGCAGTACTTC.

The chain couples TRBV9 to TRBJ2-2; 8 bases are a match to TRBD2. Germline V gene data show CDR1 as SGDLS and CDR2 as YYNGEE. The ends lost 4 bases at V and 5 bases at J; junction bases unmatched: 7. The CDR3 spans 15 residues. The CDR3 DNA reads TGTGCCAGCAGCATATCCCCGGGGGGGACCGGGGAGCTGTTTTTT. It yields the protein CASSISPGGTGELFF. The full variable domain, its missing parts supplied by reference TRBV9 and TRBJ2-2, is DSGVTQTPKHLITATGQRVTLRCSPRSGDLSVYWYQQSLDQGLQFLIQYYNGEERAKGNILERFSAQQFPDLHSELNLSSLELGDSALYFCASSISPGGTGELFFGEGSRLTVL.

This CDR3 is CASRLAGGPDTQYF. The CDR3 bases are TGTGCCAGCAGACTAGCGGGAGGGCCAGATACGCAGTATTTT. The V call is TRBV7-2, the J call TRBJ2-3, with TRBD2 identical over 13 bases. In germline, CDR1 is SGHTA, CDR2 FQGNSA. The CDR3 is 14 amino acids. With V trimmed by 6 bases and J by 4 bases, 1 base remained unmatched. The full variable domain, its missing parts supplied by reference TRBV7-2 and TRBJ2-3, is GAGVSQSPSNKVTEKGKDVELRCDPISGHTALYWYRQSLGQGLEFLIYFQGNSAPDKSGLPSDRFSAERTGGSVSTLTIQRTQQEDSAVYLCASRLAGGPDTQYFGPGTRLTVL.

Judged by abundance, this clone is medium-sized. The chain recombines TRBV7-3 with TRBJ2-2, with 8 bases aligning to TRBD1. After removal of 5 bases from V and 4 bases from J, the junction contained 9 bases not matched to a gene. Germline V gene data show CDR1 as SGHTA and CDR2 as FQGTGA. CDR3 length: 16 amino acids. The CDR3, as DNA: TGTGCCAGCAGCCGACTCCAGGGGGCGGGCACCGGGGAGCTGTTTTTT. Translating gives CASSRLQGAGTGELFF.

The V and J genes are TRBV11-1 and TRBJ2-7, with TRBD1 as a possible D gene (6 bases). The CDR3 has 15 residues. Germline CDR1 and CDR2: SGHAT and FQDESV (reference sequence). The V and J ends lost 1 base and 4 bases respectively, with 14 bases between them. CDR3 in amino acids: CASSLEGQNLYEQYF. CDR3 coding DNA: TGTGCCAGCAGCTTAGAAGGACAGAACCTTTACGAGCAGTACTTC.

The CDR3 is CASSEEEGDGTTRSPLHF. Here the CDR3 DNA reads TGTGCCAGCAGTGAAGAAGAGGGGGACGGAACGACCAGGTCACCCCTCCACTTT. The V call is TRBV6-1, the J call TRBJ1-6; D is possibly TRBD1 (6 bases). CDR1 and CDR2 from the germline V gene are MNHNS and SASEGT. This CDR3 comprises 18 residues. Trimming removed 1 base at V and 10 bases at J, with 23 bases between.